The following is a T cell receptor (beta chain) sequence with its context. As yet, its antigen is unknown. The data are from a study of OX40 agonist ivuxolimab in advanced cancers. Study-wide results and limits: Among the lowest peripheral clonal expansion occurred in 0.1-3.0 mg/kg partial responders.

The assay was immunoSEQ multiplex PCR, and TCRdb's table has in-frame clones only and misses some. The table records 50,000 to 60,000 clones, approximately 83% of them present only once. Germline CDR1 reads SGHAT; CDR2 reads FQNNGV. Trimming at V came to 5 bases and at J to 6 bases, leaving 13 bases not matched to a gene. The CDR3 is 15 amino acids. The source was CD4+ or CD8+ T cells sorted from blood, collected in a trial of the OX40 agonist ivuxolimab. This chain uses TRBV11-2 with TRBJ2-7; 7 bases are a match to TRBD2. This sequence originates from an adult with an advanced solid tumor such as melanoma, head and neck, liver or kidney cancer. Here the CDR3 DNA reads TGTGCCAGCAGCCAGACGTACGCGGGAGAAGTCGAGCAGTACTTC. It yields the protein CASSQTYAGEVEQYF.